This T cell receptor beta chain came from a study of shared clonotypes between healthy human individuals. Assay used: immunoSEQ multiplex PCR; TCRdb lists only in-frame clones, some missing. The table records about 2 million clones, about 95% of them present only once. CDR1 is SGHTA, CDR2 FQGNSA, per germline. The CDR3 extends over 14 amino acids. V lost 5 bases to trimming and J lost 7 bases; unmatched junction nucleotides: 10. Material for sequencing was naive CD4+ T cells sorted from blood. Described subset: CD45RA+ positively selected. The rearrangement joins TRBV7-2 to TRBJ1-2, with 7 positions matching TRBD1. The clonotype was recovered from a man younger than 35 in good health. The DNA of the CDR3 is TGTGCCAGCAGCATACAGGGGCCGGGTGGTGGCTACACCTTC. This codes for CASSIQGPGGGYTF. Based on the CDR3 plus reference TRBV7-2 and TRBJ1-2, the full variable domain is GAGVSQSPSNKVTEKGKDVELRCDPISGHTALYWYRQSLGQGLEFLIYFQGNSAPDKSGLPSDRFSAERTGGSVSTLTIQRTQQEDSAVYLCASSIQGPGGGYTFGSGTRLTVV.